The clone carrying this T cell receptor beta chain showed up just once. Its antigen remains unknown. At one end the junction does not follow the germline gene, possibly because of a read error. This entry belongs to a study of cytomegalovirus exposure and HLA in healthy donors. All the people who gave samples were healthy bone marrow donors. These donors counted as nominally healthy when sampled, but unrecorded immune exposures were likely. The PCR had 60 Vbeta and 13 Jbeta primers. The method was immunoSEQ multiplex PCR; TCRdb's version includes in-frame clones alone and lacks a portion of them. The sample includes around 150,000 clones, roughly 79% of them seen just once. Findings of the study overall: Researchers reported in a later analysis that a missense DCLRE1C variant was tied to TCR beta V- and J-gene trimming. In vitro, a few CMV-associated chains proved specific for CMV antigens.

The CDR3 length is 15 residues. Germline lookup yields CDR1 ENHRY and CDR2 SYGVKD. This sequence joins TRBV10-3 and TRBJ2-1; weak D call: TRBD1 (6 bases). The TCR was taken from a man aged 45-65 years in good health and CMV-seropositive. The sequenced material came from PBMCs. As DNA, the CDR3 is TGTGCCATCAGTGACGGTCAGGGGAGCCACAATAAGCAGTTCTTC. Translated, it gives CAISDGQGSHNKQFF.